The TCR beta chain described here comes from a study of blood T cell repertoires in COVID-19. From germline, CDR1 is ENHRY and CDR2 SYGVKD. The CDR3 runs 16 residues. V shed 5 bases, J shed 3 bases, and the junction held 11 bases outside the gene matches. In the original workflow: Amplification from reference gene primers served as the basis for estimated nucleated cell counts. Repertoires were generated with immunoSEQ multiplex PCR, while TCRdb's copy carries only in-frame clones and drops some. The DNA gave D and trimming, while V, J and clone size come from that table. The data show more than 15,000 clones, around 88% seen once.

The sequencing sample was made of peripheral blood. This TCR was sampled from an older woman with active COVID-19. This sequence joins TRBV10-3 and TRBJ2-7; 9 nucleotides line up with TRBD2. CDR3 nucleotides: TGTGCCATCAGTCCCATTATTAGCGGGGGAAACTACGAGCAGTACTTC. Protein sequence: CAISPIISGGNYEQYF.